The present entry profiles one TCR beta chain with its context. CDR1 is SNHLY, CDR2 FYNNEI, per germline. Trimming stripped 4 bases from V and 0 bases from J, with 6 bases between. The CDR3 is 14 residues long. A second 7 to 11 cycle PCR used barcoded and J-beta primers. TCRdb recomputed calls from the 5' RACE reads with MiXCR, one row per CDR3 protein. The table shows nearly 800,000 distinct CDR3 sequences, with 25% occurring only once. This entry belongs to a study of blood T cells in healthy people across ages. These data were also filed under a second study, of T cells of mothers and their children.

The receptor's source is a boy aged 5-17 years in good health. The V gene is TRBV2, the J gene TRBJ2-2, with D tentatively TRBD1 (6 bases). The sample taken for sequencing was blood. The CDR3 coding sequence is TGTGCCAGCAGTGCAGGGGCGAACACCGGGGAGCTGTTTTTT. Residues: CASSAGANTGELFF.